The 27 T cell receptor beta chains listed next were all sequenced from one sample in a study of neoadjuvant nivolumab and ipilimumab in lung cancer. Assay: immunoSEQ multiplex PCR; the TCRdb copy retains only in-frame clones and omits some. The table has 6,000 to 8,500 clones, around 80% seen once; the top ten hold 4.5% to 5.5%. This sample comprised tumor tissue, obtained after neoadjuvant nivolumab, alone or with ipilimumab, at or shortly before surgery. The receptors here all came from an adult with non-small cell lung cancer.

The chain couples TRBV5-4 to TRBJ1-6; D unclear. The CDR3 is 13 residues long. Deletions cut 0 bases from V and 6 bases from J, with 4 bases between. In germline, CDR1 is SGHNT, CDR2 YYREEE (reference sequence). The CDR3 DNA is TGTGCCAGCAGCTTGGGTCGTAATTCACCCCTCCACTTT. It is translated as CASSLGRNSPLHF.

The genes are TRBV27 and TRBJ1-5; D may be TRBD1 (6 bases). Trimming shortened V by 2 bases and J by 0 bases, and 11 bases separated the two germline ends. Germline assignment: CDR1 MNHEY and CDR2 SMNVEV (reference sequence). This CDR3 comprises 16 residues. CDR3 residues: CASSLRQELSNQPQHF. As DNA, the CDR3 is TGTGCCAGCAGTTTAAGACAGGAGCTTAGCAATCAGCCCCAGCATTTT.

The chain uses TRBV27 and TRBJ1-2, with unresolved D. CDR3 length equals 12 residues. Germline V CDR1 and CDR2: MNHEY, SMNVEV (reference sequence). V was cut by 5 bases and J by 2 bases, with 6 bases left in between. The CDR3 sequence is CASSAGNYGYTF. CDR3 nucleotides: TGTGCCAGCAGTGCAGGAAACTATGGCTACACCTTC.

The V gene is TRBV6-1, the J gene TRBJ1-5; unclear D gene. The germline V gene has CDR1 MNHNS and CDR2 SASEGT. This CDR3 is 14 amino acids long. Trimming stripped 5 bases from V and 4 bases from J, with 12 bases between. The CDR3, as DNA: TGTGCCAGCAGTTCCACGACTGATAATCAGCCCCAGCATTTT. Amino acids: CASSSTTDNQPQHF.

V gene TRBV2 combines with J gene TRBJ2-7, with D perhaps TRBD2 (5 bases). CDR3 size: 13 residues. Per the germline V gene, CDR1 is SNHLY and CDR2 is FYNNEI. Trimming removed 10 bases at V and 2 bases at J, with 15 bases between. CDR3: CAIPGSSAYEQYF. The CDR3 DNA reads as TGTGCCATCCCGGGGAGCAGCGCCTACGAGCAGTACTTC.

The chain is built from TRBV5-1 and TRBJ2-2; D may correspond to TRBD1 or TRBD2 (7 bases each). Germline CDR1 and CDR2: SGHRS and YFSETQ. This CDR3 region has 15 residues. The V end lost 4 bases, the J end lost 7 bases, and 17 bases lay between the germline ends. The CDR3: CASSRSTGEGGELFF. As DNA, the CDR3 is TGCGCCAGCAGCCGGTCCACAGGGGAGGGCGGGGAGCTGTTTTTT.

A single count supports this clone. The chain is built from TRBV11-1 and TRBJ2-7; 9 bases match TRBD2. The CDR3 is 15 residues long. CDR1 is SGHAT and CDR2 is FQDESV in the germline V gene (reference sequence). The ends lost 4 bases at V and 2 bases at J; junction bases unmatched: 6. The CDR3 sequence: CASSYSGGGTYEQYF. The CDR3 DNA reads TGTGCCAGCAGCTATAGCGGGGGTGGGACCTACGAGCAGTACTTC.

The CDR3 DNA reads TGTGCCAGCAGCTTCTCTTATACAGACTCCTACAATGAGCAGTTCTTC. This translates into CASSFSYTDSYNEQFF. This rearrangement joins TRBV7-9 to TRBJ2-1; the D is unclear. The CDR3 contains 16 residues. Germline CDR1 and CDR2: SEHNR and FQNEAQ (reference sequence). Trimming cost V 3 bases and J 0 bases, with 12 bases left between them.

This sequence joins TRBV18 and TRBJ2-1; 7 bases are a match to TRBD1. Germline V gene lookup returns CDR1 KGHSH and CDR2 LQKENI. CDR3 length equals 16 residues. J gave up 7 bases and V 2 bases, and 11 bases lay outside the gene matches. This chain's CDR3 is CASSPIATGYGNEQFF. The CDR3 DNA sequence: TGTGCCAGCTCACCAATAGCGACAGGGTATGGGAATGAGCAGTTCTTC.

The J gene is TRBJ2-3, the V gene TRBV18; the match to TRBD1 covers 7 bases. Germline assignment: CDR1 KGHSH and CDR2 LQKENI. After removal of 0 bases from V and 3 bases from J, the junction contained 12 bases not matched to a gene. The CDR3 spans 18 residues. The CDR3 DNA reads TGTGCCAGCTCACCACCGGGACAGATGGTATGGAATACAGATACGCAGTATTTT. Residues: CASSPPGQMVWNTDTQYF.

This clone was seen a few times. This sequence joins TRBV4-2 and TRBJ2-4; D is possibly TRBD1 (5 bases). This CDR3 region has 16 residues. CDR1 and CDR2 from the germline V gene are LGHNA and YNFKEQ. Trimming stripped 1 base from V and 0 bases from J, with 10 bases between. CDR3 in DNA: TGTGCCAGCAGCCAAGGGGGCAGTTTAGCCAAAAACATTCAGTACTTC. Translating gives CASSQGGSLAKNIQYF.

V and J are TRBV6-5 and TRBJ1-1, with TRBD1 as a possible D gene (5 bases). The germline gives CDR1 MNHEY, CDR2 SVGAGI. CDR3 size: 11 residues. Trimming cost V 9 bases and J 6 bases, with 11 bases left between them. The CDR3 sequence is CARGDSPEAFF. The DNA for the CDR3 is TGTGCCAGGGGAGACAGTCCTGAAGCTTTCTTT.

The chain joins TRBV6-1 to TRBJ2-7, with D perhaps matching TRBD2 (6 bases). Germline V gives CDR1 MNHNS, CDR2 SASEGT. The V gene lost 4 bases and the J gene lost 2 bases, with 12 bases spanning the gap. The CDR3 is 14 amino acids. Written as DNA, the CDR3 is TGTGCCAGCAGTGGGGGGGACGGACCCTACGAGCAGTACTTC. Translating it yields CASSGGDGPYEQYF.

The chain has TRBV5-1 and TRBJ2-3, with 9 bases aligning to TRBD1. Trimming took 3 bases from V and 5 from J; bases not matched to a gene: 4. Germline V gene lookup returns CDR1 SGHRS and CDR2 YFSETQ. CDR3 length: 14 residues. The CDR3 sequence: CASSSGQGVDTQYF. CDR3 sequence (DNA): TGCGCCAGCAGCTCGGGACAGGGTGTAGATACGCAGTATTTT.

This chain joins TRBV9 and TRBJ1-6; D remains ambiguous. The CDR3 is made up of 13 amino acids. V lost 4 bases to trimming and J lost 5 bases, with 7 bases between them. Per germline, CDR1 SGDLS and CDR2 YYNGEE. CDR3 sequence reads: CASSPDNNSPLHF. DNA of the CDR3: TGTGCCAGCAGCCCAGATAATAATTCACCCCTCCACTTT.

The chain is built from TRBV9 and TRBJ1-6; tentative D call: TRBD1 (6 bases). V lost 2 bases, J lost 7 bases, and 10 bases lay in between. Looked up from germline, CDR1 is SGDLS and CDR2 is YYNGEE. This CDR3 has 14 amino acids. The CDR3: CASSVLDSNSPLHF. CDR3 bases: TGTGCCAGCAGCGTTTTGGACAGCAATTCACCCCTCCACTTT.

The rearrangement links TRBV5-4 to TRBJ2-5; a possible D gene is TRBD1 (6 bases). The V and J ends lost 4 bases and 6 bases respectively, with 10 bases between them. This CDR3 is built from 12 residues. The germline V gene has CDR1 SGHNT and CDR2 YYREEE (reference sequence). This chain's CDR3 is CASSTDSQTQYF. CDR3 DNA sequence: TGTGCCAGCAGCACGGACAGCCAGACCCAGTACTTC.

The chain uses TRBV18 and TRBJ1-5; D is possibly TRBD1 (6 bases). Between the trimmed V and J ends, which lost 2 bases and 4 bases, there was a span of 12 bases. The CDR3 loop spans 15 amino acids. Per germline, CDR1 KGHSH and CDR2 LQKENI. The CDR3 loop is CASSPATGGNQPQHF. In DNA form, the CDR3 reads TGTGCCAGCTCACCAGCGACAGGTGGGAATCAGCCCCAGCATTTT. Looking up the rest from reference TRBV18 and TRBJ1-5 gives the full variable domain: NAGVMQNPRHLVRRRGQEARLRCSPMKGHSHVYWYRQLPEEGLKFMVYLQKENIIDESGMPKERFSAEFPKEGPSILRIQQVVRGDSAAYFCASSPATGGNQPQHFGDGTRLSIL.

This clone was seen a few times. V is TRBV10-3 and J is TRBJ1-4, with D maybe TRBD1 (5 bases). The V end lost 6 bases, the J end lost 10 bases, and 15 bases lay between the germline ends. From germline, CDR1 is ENHRY and CDR2 SYGVKD. The CDR3 spans 13 residues. The CDR3 DNA reads TGTGCCATCAGCGAATCAGGGTACGGAAAACTGTTTTTT. Its protein product is CAISESGYGKLFF.

This sequence joins TRBV7-6 and TRBJ2-1; D is possibly TRBD1 (5 bases). Germline CDR1 and CDR2: SGHVS and FNYEAQ. CDR3 length: 14 amino acids. V shed 2 bases and J shed 7 bases, with 12 bases lying between them. As DNA, the CDR3 is TGTGCCAGCAGCTTACAGGGATTGGTAAATGAGCAGTTCTTC. It yields the protein CASSLQGLVNEQFF.

The chain carries TRBV10-3 and TRBJ1-6; D remains ambiguous. The CDR3 is 14 residues long. V was trimmed by 4 bases and J by 6 bases, leaving 10 bases between them. The germline V gene encodes CDR1 ENHRY and CDR2 SYGVKD. The CDR3 protein is CAISVGDLNSPLHF. CDR3 nucleotides: TGTGCCATCAGTGTAGGCGACCTTAATTCACCCCTCCACTTT.

J is TRBJ2-7 and V is TRBV6-6; D might be TRBD1 or TRBD2, each matching 7 bases. CDR3 size: 13 residues. Trimming removed 8 bases at V and 3 bases at J, with 14 bases between. Germline V gene sequence: CDR1 MNHNY, CDR2 SVGAGI (reference sequence). DNA for the CDR3: TGTGCCAGCGGGGGAGGGGGCGGCTACGAGCAGTACTTC. This codes for CASGGGGGYEQYF.

In this sample, this clone turned up once. The J gene is TRBJ2-1, the V gene TRBV2; 9 bases fit TRBD2. Germline CDR1 SNHLY, CDR2 FYNNEI. The CDR3 consists of 16 residues. V lost 0 bases, J lost 3 bases, and 3 bases stayed unmatched. CDR3 amino acids: CASSEASGGFYNEQFF. For the CDR3, the DNA is TGTGCCAGCAGTGAAGCTAGCGGGGGCTTCTACAATGAGCAGTTCTTC.

The chain links TRBV7-6 to TRBJ2-2, with unresolved D. CDR1 and CDR2 from the germline V gene are SGHVS and FNYEAQ. V lost 5 bases to trimming and J lost 0 bases, with 7 bases between them. There are 14 residues in the CDR3. CDR3 sequence reads: CASSPTTNTGELFF. CDR3 DNA sequence: TGTGCCAGCAGCCCCACAACGAACACCGGGGAGCTGTTTTTT.

As DNA, the CDR3 is TGTGCCAGCAGCCCCTTTCCTGGGGGTTCTAATGAAAAACTGTTTTTT. The encoded protein is CASSPFPGGSNEKLFF. This chain joins TRBV5-4 and TRBJ1-4; perhaps TRBD1 as D (5 bases). The ends were cut back, 4 bases at V and 3 bases at J, with 16 bases in the middle. Germline V CDR1 and CDR2: SGHNT, YYREEE (reference sequence). The CDR3 consists of 16 residues.

The V and J genes are TRBV14 and TRBJ2-7; the match to TRBD2 covers 12 bases. Looked up from germline, CDR1 is SGHDN and CDR2 is FVKESK. The junction had 6 bases not matched to a gene; V was cut back by 3 bases and J by 0 bases. The CDR3 totals 17 residues. The CDR3 coding sequence is TGTGCCAGCAGCCACTGCACTAGCGGGGGGAGCTCCTACGAGCAGTACTTC. This encodes CASSHCTSGGSSYEQYF.

The rearrangement joins TRBV7-2 to TRBJ1-5; no reliable D call. The CDR3 is 14 residues long. The V gene's germline CDR1 is SGHTA and CDR2 FQGNSA. The V gene lost 2 bases and the J gene lost 3 bases, with 8 bases spanning the gap. The CDR3 sequence: CASSLSMNNQPQHF. CDR3 sequence (DNA): TGTGCCAGCAGCTTATCTATGAACAATCAGCCCCAGCATTTT.